The rows below give T cell receptor beta chains drawn from one sample of a study of blood T cell repertoires in COVID-19. Only in-frame clones appear in the TCRdb table, and some are missing; sequencing was by immunoSEQ multiplex PCR. The data show around 240,000 clones, 80% to 90% seen once. The sequencing input was PBMCs or T cells enriched from blood (not recorded which). These receptors came from a woman aged 50 to 65 who had recovered from COVID-19. The CDR3 runs from the conserved cysteine through the conserved F or W. A D gene is named only where the DNA matches it firmly. Size is stated for part of the rows, as once, few or many counts, or as a class when the clone is expanded.

v_call: TRBV3-1/TRBV3-2; j_call: TRBJ2-1; clone_size: NA; d_call: TRBD2; cdr3_nt: TGTGCCAGCAGCCGTCTAGCGGGAGCGGCCCATGAGCAGTTCTTC; cdr3_aa: CASSRLAGAAHEQFF
v_call: TRBV29-1; j_call: TRBJ1-5; clone_size: NA; d_call: TRBD1; cdr3_nt: TGCAGCGTTGCTCTCGGACAGGGTAATCAGCCCCAGCATTTT; cdr3_aa: CSVALGQGNQPQHF
v_call: TRBV28; j_call: TRBJ2-1; clone_size: NA; d_call: NA; cdr3_nt: TGTGCCAGCAGTTTATGGCAGGACAGAGGCTACAATGAGCAGTTCTTC; cdr3_aa: CASSLWQDRGYNEQFF
v_call: TRBV27; j_call: TRBJ2-1; clone_size: NA; d_call: TRBD2; cdr3_nt: TGTGCCAGCAGTCTGCTAGCGGGAGTCACCTCCTACAATGAGCAGTTCTTC; cdr3_aa: CASSLLAGVTSYNEQFF
v_call: TRBV24-1; j_call: TRBJ1-4; clone_size: NA; d_call: NA; cdr3_nt: TGTGCCACCAGTGAAACGACAGGCCTTAATGAAAAACTGTTTTTT; cdr3_aa: CATSETTGLNEKLFF
v_call: TRBV3-1/TRBV3-2; j_call: TRBJ1-2; clone_size: NA; d_call: NA; cdr3_nt: TGTGCCAGCAGCCAAGACGTTTCAGGGAACTATGGCTACACCTTC; cdr3_aa: CASSQDVSGNYGYTF
v_call: TRBV12-3/TRBV12-4; j_call: TRBJ1-4; clone_size: NA; d_call: NA; cdr3_nt: TGTGCCAGCAGCTCCCAGGGCTATGAAAAACTGTTTTTT; cdr3_aa: CASSSQGYEKLFF
v_call: TRBV19; j_call: TRBJ1-6; clone_size: NA; d_call: NA; cdr3_nt: TGTGCCAGTAGTATAGCACTCGGTAATTCACCCCTCCACTTT; cdr3_aa: CASSIALGNSPLHF
v_call: TRBV28; j_call: TRBJ2-7; clone_size: NA; d_call: TRBD2; cdr3_nt: TGTGCCAGCAGTTTGGATCGACTAGCGGGAGTCTACGAGCAGTACTTC; cdr3_aa: CASSLDRLAGVYEQYF
v_call: TRBV7-6; j_call: TRBJ2-5; clone_size: NA; d_call: NA; cdr3_nt: TGTGCCAGCAGCTTGACAGGGACTCAGAGGGAGACCCAGTACTTC; cdr3_aa: CASSLTGTQRETQYF
v_call: TRBV2; j_call: TRBJ2-3; clone_size: NA; d_call: TRBD2; cdr3_nt: TGTGCCAGCAGTCGGTATCGACTAGCTAGCACAGATACGCAGTATTTT; cdr3_aa: CASSRYRLASTDTQYF
v_call: TRBV5-1; j_call: TRBJ2-1; clone_size: once; d_call: NA; cdr3_nt: TGCGCCAGCAGCTTGATAGCTAGCTCCTACAATGAGCAGTTCTTC; cdr3_aa: CASSLIASSYNEQFF
v_call: TRBV28; j_call: TRBJ1-4; clone_size: NA; d_call: TRBD1; cdr3_nt: TGTGCCAGCAACAAAATAAACAGGGGGCGCGGTAATGAAAAACTGTTTTTT; cdr3_aa: CASNKINRGRGNEKLFF
v_call: TRBV7-2; j_call: TRBJ2-1; clone_size: NA; d_call: NA; cdr3_nt: TGTGCCAGCAGCTTAGGGTATAGTGCCGATGAGCAGTTCTTC; cdr3_aa: CASSLGYSADEQFF
v_call: TRBV9; j_call: TRBJ1-2; clone_size: NA; d_call: NA; cdr3_nt: TGTGCCAGCAGTGAAGGGGTACCCACCGAATATGGCTACACCTTC; cdr3_aa: CASSEGVPTEYGYTF
v_call: TRBV9; j_call: TRBJ2-7; clone_size: NA; d_call: TRBD2; cdr3_nt: TGTGCCAGCAGCAGGGCTAGCGGGAGGGAGGGAGACGAGCAGTACTTC; cdr3_aa: CASSRASGREGDEQYF
v_call: TRBV2; j_call: TRBJ2-2; clone_size: once; d_call: TRBD2; cdr3_nt: TGTGCCAGCAGGTCTCGGACTAGCGGGGCCCACACCGGGGAGCTGTTTTTT; cdr3_aa: CASRSRTSGAHTGELFF
v_call: TRBV19; j_call: TRBJ2-2; clone_size: NA; d_call: TRBD2; cdr3_nt: TGTGCCAGTAGTGCGGGGGGCCTTACCGGGGAGCTGTTTTTT; cdr3_aa: CASSAGGLTGELFF
v_call: TRBV10-3; j_call: TRBJ1-2; clone_size: NA; d_call: TRBD1; cdr3_nt: TGTGCCATCAGGGGGACAGGGGGCGGCTACACCTTC; cdr3_aa: CAIRGTGGGYTF
v_call: TRBV7-9; j_call: TRBJ2-2; clone_size: once; d_call: TRBD1; cdr3_nt: TGTGCCAGCAGCTTAGCAACAGGGGGTCGGAATTCCGGGGAGCTGTTTTTT; cdr3_aa: CASSLATGGRNSGELFF
v_call: TRBV3-1/TRBV3-2; j_call: TRBJ2-7; clone_size: NA; d_call: NA; cdr3_nt: TGTGCCAGCAGCCAATATTCTGCAGGGACCTACGAGCAGTACTTC; cdr3_aa: CASSQYSAGTYEQYF
v_call: TRBV6-1; j_call: TRBJ2-7; clone_size: NA; d_call: NA; cdr3_nt: TGTGCCAGCAGTGATAGGTTAGGCGGGACGAGCTCCTACGAGCAGTACTTC; cdr3_aa: CASSDRLGGTSSYEQYF
v_call: TRBV28; j_call: TRBJ1-6; clone_size: NA; d_call: TRBD1; cdr3_nt: TGTGCCAGCAGTTTCTGGGAGGACAGGGGGGATTCACCCCTCCACTTT; cdr3_aa: CASSFWEDRGDSPLHF
v_call: TRBV11-2; j_call: TRBJ1-3; clone_size: few; d_call: NA; cdr3_nt: TGTGCCAGCAGCCCCGAGAGATTTACCATATATTTT; cdr3_aa: CASSPERFTIYF
v_call: TRBV19; j_call: TRBJ1-1; clone_size: NA; d_call: TRBD1; cdr3_nt: TGTGCCAGTAGTACCCTCAGGGGGGTAGCTTTCTTT; cdr3_aa: CASSTLRGVAFF
v_call: TRBV15; j_call: TRBJ2-1; clone_size: NA; d_call: TRBD1; cdr3_nt: TGTGCCACCAGCAGCCCCCGGGACAGGGGATCCAATGAGCAGTTCTTC; cdr3_aa: CATSSPRDRGSNEQFF
v_call: TRBV28; j_call: TRBJ2-7; clone_size: NA; d_call: TRBD1; cdr3_nt: TGTGCCAGCAGTTTAACAGGGACAGGGACCCCCTCTCCCGACTGGGGTATTTATTACGAGCAGTACTTC; cdr3_aa: CASSLTGTGTPSPDWGIYYEQYF
v_call: TRBV3-1/TRBV3-2; j_call: TRBJ1-2; clone_size: NA; d_call: NA; cdr3_nt: TGTGCCAGCAGCCAAGTCAAAGAGCGAAACTATGGCTACACCTTC; cdr3_aa: CASSQVKERNYGYTF
v_call: TRBV2; j_call: TRBJ1-2; clone_size: NA; d_call: TRBD1; cdr3_nt: TGTGCCAGCAGAGCAGGACAGGGCCCGCTGAGTGGCTACACCTTC; cdr3_aa: CASRAGQGPLSGYTF
v_call: TRBV6-5; j_call: TRBJ1-5; clone_size: NA; d_call: NA; cdr3_nt: TGTGCCAGCAGTTCAGACAGATATCAGCCCCAGCATTTT; cdr3_aa: CASSSDRYQPQHF
v_call: TRBV29-1; j_call: TRBJ1-1; clone_size: NA; d_call: NA; cdr3_nt: TGCAGCGCCCAGAAAAACACAGGGATGAACACTGAAGCTTTCTTT; cdr3_aa: CSAQKNTGMNTEAFF
v_call: TRBV11-2; j_call: TRBJ2-7; clone_size: few; d_call: NA; cdr3_nt: TGTGCCAGCAGCTTACAGGATTTCTCCTACGAGCAGTACTTC; cdr3_aa: CASSLQDFSYEQYF
v_call: TRBV24-1; j_call: TRBJ2-7; clone_size: NA; d_call: NA; cdr3_nt: TGTGCCACCAGTGACCCGGGACTGGGTTACGAGCAGTACTTC; cdr3_aa: CATSDPGLGYEQYF
v_call: TRBV18; j_call: TRBJ2-3; clone_size: NA; d_call: TRBD2; cdr3_nt: TGTGCCAGCTCACAGACTAGCGGAAGCACAGATACGCAGTATTTT; cdr3_aa: CASSQTSGSTDTQYF
v_call: TRBV11-2; j_call: TRBJ1-1; clone_size: NA; d_call: NA; cdr3_nt: TGTGCCAGCAGCTTAGCGGGGACACTTGAAGCTTTCTTT; cdr3_aa: CASSLAGTLEAFF
v_call: TRBV11-1; j_call: TRBJ2-1; clone_size: NA; d_call: NA; cdr3_nt: TGTGCCAGCAGCTTAGGGCACAGTGTTGCGACCGAGCAGTTCTTC; cdr3_aa: CASSLGHSVATEQFF
v_call: TRBV7-2; j_call: TRBJ2-3; clone_size: NA; d_call: NA; cdr3_nt: TGTGCCAGCAGCTTAAGGAGCAGCTTCACAGATACGCAGTATTTT; cdr3_aa: CASSLRSSFTDTQYF
v_call: TRBV19; j_call: TRBJ2-7; clone_size: NA; d_call: TRBD2; cdr3_nt: TGTGCCAGTAGTAGAACCCAAGCGGGAGAGTCCTACGAGCAGTACTTC; cdr3_aa: CASSRTQAGESYEQYF
v_call: TRBV2; j_call: TRBJ2-5; clone_size: NA; d_call: TRBD2; cdr3_nt: TGTGCCAGCCTACCTTCGGGGGGCCAAGAGACCCAGTACTTC; cdr3_aa: CASLPSGGQETQYF
v_call: TRBV7-3; j_call: TRBJ1-2; clone_size: NA; d_call: TRBD1; cdr3_nt: TGTGCCAGCAGCCCGCCGGGAACAGGGACAGGAGGCTACACCTTC; cdr3_aa: CASSPPGTGTGGYTF
v_call: TRBV3-1/TRBV3-2; j_call: TRBJ1-1; clone_size: few; d_call: TRBD1; cdr3_nt: TGTGCCAGCAGGACAGGGAGGTACACTGAAGCTTTCTTT; cdr3_aa: CASRTGRYTEAFF
v_call: TRBV9; j_call: TRBJ2-7; clone_size: NA; d_call: TRBD2; cdr3_nt: TGTGCCAGCAGCGTAGGACTAGCGGCTCAAGAGCAGTACTTC; cdr3_aa: CASSVGLAAQEQYF
v_call: TRBV5-6; j_call: TRBJ2-5; clone_size: NA; d_call: TRBD2; cdr3_nt: TGTGCCAGCAGCCCCGAGGTGCTAGCGGGAGTCTCAGAGACCCAGTACTTC; cdr3_aa: CASSPEVLAGVSETQYF
v_call: TRBV28; j_call: TRBJ2-7; clone_size: NA; d_call: TRBD2; cdr3_nt: TGTGCCAGCAGACCGTGGACTAGCGGGAGGGACGAGCAGTACTTC; cdr3_aa: CASRPWTSGRDEQYF
v_call: TRBV7-3; j_call: TRBJ2-1; clone_size: NA; d_call: TRBD2; cdr3_nt: TGTGCCAGCAGCCCCCTGGGCGGGAGCTACAATGAGCAGTTCTTC; cdr3_aa: CASSPLGGSYNEQFF
v_call: TRBV3-1/TRBV3-2; j_call: TRBJ1-2; clone_size: once; d_call: NA; cdr3_nt: TGTGCCAGCAGCCAACTCAAGGGGTCGGGCTACACCTTC; cdr3_aa: CASSQLKGSGYTF
v_call: TRBV19; j_call: TRBJ2-1; clone_size: NA; d_call: NA; cdr3_nt: TGTGCCAGTAGTCCGGCAGGGTCCTACAATGAGCAGTTCTTC; cdr3_aa: CASSPAGSYNEQFF
v_call: TRBV7-2; j_call: TRBJ1-6; clone_size: once; d_call: TRBD1; cdr3_nt: TGTGCCAGCAGCCTAAGACAGGGGAGGAATTCACCCCTCCACTTT; cdr3_aa: CASSLRQGRNSPLHF
v_call: TRBV28; j_call: TRBJ2-7; clone_size: NA; d_call: TRBD1; cdr3_nt: TGTGCCAGCAGTGGACAGGGGGCTCGGCTAAGCGGAGTCTACGAGCAGTACTTC; cdr3_aa: CASSGQGARLSGVYEQYF
v_call: TRBV4-2; j_call: TRBJ2-3; clone_size: NA; d_call: TRBD2; cdr3_nt: TGTGCCAGCAGCCAAGATCGAGCGGGAGCGAGGGATACGCAGTATTTT; cdr3_aa: CASSQDRAGARDTQYF
v_call: TRBV2; j_call: TRBJ1-5; clone_size: NA; d_call: NA; cdr3_nt: TGTGCCAGCAGTGTACAGGAACTCCGGCATTTT; cdr3_aa: CASSVQELRHF